One sample yielded the 20 T cell receptor beta chains listed below, sequenced in a study of shared clonotypes between healthy human individuals (dated by TCRdb to 2020 to 2021). Libraries were built with the immunoSEQ multiplex PCR assay. In its TCRdb copy, this immuneACCESS table keeps in-frame sequences only and misses some clones. Where compared with another copy, unresolved V genes explain less than half of these, and the others have no known cause. In all, the sample holds a few million clones, and 85% to 95% of those were seen once. The ten largest clones represent 0.37% of the sample. Sequences were obtained from naive CD4+ T cells from PBMCs. The cell subset or site label corresponds to: CD45RA+ positively selected. The receptors here all came from a man aged 18-30 years in good health. Some clones in this sample may be carry-over from other donors' samples.

In its sample, this clone was seen a few times. This rearrangement joins TRBV7-3 to TRBJ1-1; TRBD1 matches 8 bases. The germline gives CDR1 SGHTA, CDR2 FQGTGA. This CDR3 region has 14 residues. The V segment lost 4 bases and the J segment 4 bases; nucleotides outside the gene matches: 5. The CDR3 reads CASSSQGAGTEAFF. DNA of the CDR3: TGTGCCAGCAGCTCCCAGGGGGCAGGCACTGAAGCTTTCTTT.

Comments on this clone: The same CDR3 is also encoded by other DNA sequences in this sample. The genes are TRBV18 and TRBJ2-7; no definite D call. Germline V gives CDR1 KGHSH, CDR2 LQKENI. The CDR3 contains 13 residues. Trimming cost V 0 bases and J 7 bases, with 10 bases left between them. CDR3 sequence reads: CASSPPSRGEQYF. CDR3 in DNA: TGTGCCAGCTCACCACCGTCGCGTGGGGAGCAGTACTTC.

This chain joins TRBV11-3 and TRBJ2-6; D may be TRBD2 (6 bases). The CDR3 sequence is 16 residues long. CDR1 is SGHNT and CDR2 is YENEEA in the germline V gene. V lost 5 bases and J 0 bases, leaving 11 bases between the germline ends. The CDR3 sequence: CASSAGGNSGANVLTF. The CDR3 nucleotides read TGTGCCAGCAGCGCTGGAGGGAACTCTGGGGCCAACGTCCTGACTTTC.

The CDR3 coding sequence is TGTGCCAGTAGCCGCGGGGGAACGAGCTCTGGAAACACCATATATTTT. This translates into CASSRGGTSSGNTIYF. This rearrangement joins TRBV19 to TRBJ1-3; D is possibly TRBD1 (5 bases). The CDR3 is made up of 16 amino acids. Germline-derived CDR1 and CDR2 are LNHDA and SQIVND (reference sequence). V was trimmed by 6 bases and J by 0 bases, leaving 15 bases between them. The full variable domain, completed using reference TRBV19 and TRBJ1-3, is DGGITQSPKYLFRKEGQNVTLSCEQNLNHDAMYWYRQDPGQGLRLIYYSQIVNDFQKGDIAEGYSVSREKKESFPLTVTSAQKNPTAFYLCASSRGGTSSGNTIYFGEGSWLTVV.

For this clone: At one boundary the junction diverges from the germline segment, which might be a read error. The rearrangement joins TRBV7-6 to TRBJ2-7; TRBD2 agrees at 16 bases. Germline assignment: CDR1 SGHVS and CDR2 FNYEAQ. The CDR3 spans 14 residues. CDR3 DNA: TGTGCCAGCAGCACCCCGGGACTAGCGGGAGGGCCTTCCTTC. Protein: CASSTPGLAGGPSF.

V and J are TRBV5-1 and TRBJ2-3; D may be TRBD2 (6 bases). This CDR3 is 15 amino acids long. V lost 3 bases and J lost 1, with 12 bases in between. Germline CDR1 and CDR2: SGHRS and YFSETQ. CDR3 residues: CASSSEGFGTDTQYF. The DNA of the CDR3 is TGCGCCAGCAGCTCGGAGGGCTTCGGCACAGATACGCAGTATTTT.

The chain couples TRBV6-1 to TRBJ1-2, with 9 bases aligning to TRBD1. CDR1 is MNHNS, CDR2 SASEGT, per germline. The CDR3 is made up of 13 amino acids. V shed 6 bases, J shed 6 bases, and the junction held 5 bases outside the gene matches. In DNA form, the CDR3 reads TGTGCCAGCAGCGGACAGGGGAAGAATGGCTACACCTTC. Amino acid sequence: CASSGQGKNGYTF.

The chain links TRBV1 to TRBJ2-1; the DNA was not compared with TRBD2, the D call given in the table. TRBV1 is termed a pseudogene. The CDR3 has 18 amino acids. CDR3 nucleotide sequence: TGCACCAGCAGCCAAGATCATCCTAGCGGGAGCCCCTACAATGAGCAGTTCTTC. This sequence encodes CTSSQDHPSGSPYNEQFF.

J is TRBJ1-1 and V is TRBV5-1; D uncertain. The V gene lost 0 bases and the J gene lost 1 base, with 10 bases spanning the gap. In germline, CDR1 is SGHRS, CDR2 YFSETQ. This CDR3 has 15 residues. For the CDR3, the DNA is TGCGCCAGCAGCTTGGAGGCCCTAAAGAACACTGAAGCTTTCTTT. Encoded protein: CASSLEALKNTEAFF.

The chain couples TRBV7-6 to TRBJ2-1, with TRBD1 as a possible D gene (6 bases). V gave up 5 bases and J gave up 9 bases, with 23 bases separating them. The CDR3 runs to 16 residues. CDR1 SGHVS and CDR2 FNYEAQ come from the germline V gene. CDR3 residues: CASSPRYIGTIGEQFF. CDR3 DNA: TGTGCCAGCAGCCCGCGTTACATTGGGACAATTGGTGAGCAGTTCTTC.

As concerns this clone: An end of the junction differs from the germline gene, which may be a read error. The chain recombines TRBV5-1 with TRBJ1-4; TRBD1 aligns across 7 bases. CDR1 and CDR2 from the germline V gene are SGHRS and YFSETQ. The CDR3 is 14 residues long. For the CDR3, the DNA is TGCGCCAGCAGCCCCGACAGGGCGAATGGAAAACTGTTTTTT. This translates into CASSPDRANGKLFF. The whole variable domain, remainder taken from reference TRBV5-1 and TRBJ1-4, is KAGVTQTPRYLIKTRGQQVTLSCSPISGHRSVSWYQQTPGQGLQFLFEYFSETQRNKGNFPGRFSGRQFSNSRSEMNVSTLELGDSALYLCASSPDRANGKLFFGSGTQLSVL.

V gene TRBV6-9 combines with J gene TRBJ1-2; the D is unclear. Germline V gives CDR1 MNHGY, CDR2 SVAAGI. The germline V and J ends were trimmed by 6 bases and 4 bases, with 12 bases remaining between them. The CDR3 runs to 13 residues. CDR3 sequence reads: CASSRGPSYGYTF. The CDR3 bases are TGTGCCAGCAGCCGCGGGCCAAGCTATGGCTACACCTTC.

The chain joins TRBV9 to TRBJ2-6; D unclear. The V end was cut by 0 bases, the J end by 0 bases, with 13 bases between. The CDR3 length is 18 residues. CDR1 and CDR2 (germline): SGDLS, YYNGEE. CDR3 sequence (DNA): TGTGCCAGCAGCGTAGGTTTTATTGGGTTCTCTGGGGCCAACGTCCTGACTTTC. Amino acids: CASSVGFIGFSGANVLTF.

The CDR3 spells CASSPGLAGADEQFF. The CDR3 DNA reads TGTGCCAGCAGCCCGGGACTAGCGGGAGCAGATGAGCAGTTCTTC. This sequence joins TRBV2 and TRBJ2-1; 14 bases are a match to TRBD2. The CDR3 totals 15 residues. Losses at the gene ends were 6 bases for V and 8 bases for J; bases not matched to a gene: 6. Germline values: CDR1 SNHLY, CDR2 FYNNEI.

The CDR3 here is CASSQDWGRAGEQYF. For the CDR3, the DNA is TGTGCCAGCAGCCAAGATTGGGGGAGGGCCGGGGAGCAGTACTTC. The chain employs TRBV4-2 and TRBJ2-7; 7 bases line up with TRBD2. CDR3 length: 15 residues. Germline assignment: CDR1 LGHNA and CDR2 YNFKEQ. V lost 0 bases, J lost 7 bases, and 9 bases stayed unmatched.

The chain employs TRBV4-3 and TRBJ2-3, with D possibly TRBD1 on 5 matching bases. The CDR3 extends over 16 amino acids. Germline V gene sequence: CDR1 LGHNA, CDR2 YSLEER. V lost 1 base and J lost 0, with 11 bases in between. The DNA for the CDR3 is TGCGCCAGCAGCCAAGGACAGAGAACTAGCACAGATACGCAGTATTTT. Its translation: CASSQGQRTSTDTQYF.

This chain uses TRBV2 with TRBJ1-2; tentatively, D is TRBD1 (6 bases). There are 13 residues in the CDR3. V was clipped by 6 bases and J by 3 bases, with 11 bases between them. Germline lookup yields CDR1 SNHLY and CDR2 FYNNEI. As DNA, the CDR3 is TGTGCCAGCAGGGTTGCAGGGGACTATGGCTACACCTTC. Its protein product is CASRVAGDYGYTF.

The chain links TRBV6-1 to TRBJ2-7; D is uncertain. The CDR3 spans 11 residues. V gave up 3 bases and J gave up 7 bases, with 7 bases separating them. The germline V gene encodes CDR1 MNHNS and CDR2 SASEGT. CDR3 sequence: CASSDEREQYF. In DNA form, the CDR3 reads TGTGCCAGCAGTGATGAGAGAGAGCAGTACTTC.

This clone was found once. This rearrangement joins TRBV7-9 to TRBJ2-5; D may correspond to TRBD1 or TRBD2 (6 bases each). Per germline, CDR1 SEHNR and CDR2 FQNEAQ (reference sequence). The V end was cut by 7 bases, the J end by 7 bases, with 19 bases between. This CDR3 is 14 amino acids long. The CDR3 DNA reads as TGTGCCAGCATCTCGACGGGGGCGGTCGGGACCCAGTACTTC. Its translation: CASISTGAVGTQYF.

V usage is TRBV19 and J usage is TRBJ1-1, with TRBD1 matching 7 bases. Germline V CDR1 and CDR2: LNHDA, SQIVND (reference sequence). V lost 1 base and J lost 5; bases outside the gene matches: 7. The CDR3 totals 15 residues. In DNA, the CDR3 is TGTGCCAGTAGTATAGTCGGGACAGAAAGAACTGAAGCTTTCTTT. Translation gives CASSIVGTERTEAFF.